This T cell receptor beta chain was captured by sequencing in a study of TIL therapy for anti-PD-1-resistant metastatic lung cancer (dated by TCRdb to about 2021). Notes on the research overall: Among the enrolled patients, the median age was around 56 years (range about 35-75), and the median tumor PD-L1 proportion score was roughly 6.4%. A median non-synonymous tumor mutation burden of approximately 1.4 mutations per megabase was determined across the cohort by whole-exome sequencing. T cell receptor beta sequencing of tumor and peripheral blood was used to follow clonotypes across the tumor, the expanded TIL product and serial blood samples. Most of the cohort had lung adenocarcinoma, including four EGFR-mutant tumors and two ALK-rearranged tumors, and half of the patients were either current or former smokers. Overall results and qualifications from the work: Compared with baseline intratumoral T cells, expanded TIL cultures were more clonal and less diverse (median clonality around 5.9% vs 31%, p < 0.0001). The cohort was highly selected, including more treatment-naive, never-smoker and oncogene-addicted patients than is typical, which limits generalizability. Clonal turnover during TIL culture was high, and many clones enriched in the product were not detected in the baseline tumor, suggesting clonal contraction instead of faithful expansion. The study protocol defined all tumor marker inferences as exploratory.

TCR beta CDR3 regions were amplified from genomic DNA by bias-controlled multiplex PCR with the immunoSEQ v3 hsTCRB kit. An Illumina NextSeq 500 was used to sequence the TCR libraries, reaching approximately 2 million read pairs at survey level or roughly 5-6.5 million at deep level. In the original analysis: V, D and J genes were assigned, non-productive sequences were removed, and clonality was reported by immunoSEQ Analyzer software. Repertoires were compared by productive Simpson clonality and by the Morisita overlap index of productive TRB rearrangements between infused TIL and blood. TCRdb provides this immuneACCESS table in a form limited to in-frame rearrangements. Some clones are lacking; in checked studies, under half of them reflect an unresolved V gene, and why the rest are absent is not known. V and J calls and clone size follow that table, whereas D and trimming were derived from the DNA. In all, the sample holds approximately 87,000 clones, and just over 65% of those were seen once. Around 9.9% of the sample lies in the top ten.

This clone was seen a few times. The antigen it recognizes is unknown. No much larger clone is present one base from it, and per-base qualities are unavailable. What this sample's time point label stands for: pre-treatment sample, taken before nivolumab and TIL therapy. The baseline tumor samples were excised metastases, mostly pleural nodules or supraclavicular lymph nodes, taken from the same resection that was used to grow TIL. Before any PD-1/PD-L1 blockade was given, tumors were harvested, nivolumab was then administered, and patients who progressed went on to receive lymphodepletion, an infusion of expanded TIL, and IL-2. Adults with stage 4 NSCLC were enrolled in a dual-center phase I trial from late 2017 to early 2020. Samples came from a single-arm, open-label phase I trial of tumor-infiltrating lymphocyte therapy with nivolumab in advanced non-small cell lung cancer. Portions of each resected tumor were snap-frozen in liquid nitrogen and stored at -80 °C. Using laser-capture macrodissection, tumor regions of interest were selected on H&E sections, then pulverized into roughly 14 mg aliquots and extracted using Qiagen Allprep kits.

CDR1 KGHSH and CDR2 LQKENI are derived from the germline V gene. The CDR3 runs 16 amino acids, cysteine and phenylalanine included. The DNA shown is the 48-base CDR3, in frame from base 1. V lost 1 base and J lost 0 bases, and the count of bases not matched to a germline gene is 2. The TCR was taken from a person aged 25 to 85 with non-small cell lung cancer. The sequencing used tumor tissue, collected at baseline. The chain joins TRBV18 to TRBJ2-1; 8 central nucleotides agree with TRBD1. The CDR3 amino acid sequence is: CASSPLGQGSYNEQFF. The nucleotide sequence reads TGTGCCAGCTCACCACTAGGACAGGGCTCCTACAATGAGCAGTTCTTC.